This T cell receptor (beta chain) comes out of a study of blood T cell repertoires in COVID-19. As for the study in general: The United States, Italy and Spain were the sources of the acute and convalescent COVID-19 samples. In each case, the material was cDNA or gDNA derived from T cells, B-cell-depleted T cells, or PBMCs.

Per the original data handling: Counts of nucleated cells, estimated from reference gene primer amplification, were obtained. Sequencing was performed with immunoSEQ multiplex PCR; in TCRdb, only in-frame clones are kept and a portion is missing. From that table come the V and J calls and clone size; the DNA was used to work out D and trimming. The sample yields 170,000 or so clones, 80% to 90% seen once. The Seattle patients joined while their infection was active and were tracked longitudinally afterward. Germline CDR1 MNHEY, CDR2 SVGAGI. The CDR3 has 13 amino acids. J gave up 8 bases and V 6 bases, and 7 bases lay outside the gene matches.

The sequenced sample consisted of peripheral blood. The V call is TRBV6-5, the J call TRBJ1-2, with TRBD1 matching over 9 bases. This TCR was recovered from a woman in her 70s with COVID-19, enrolled during active disease. DNA for the CDR3: TGTGCCAGCAGCCGGGGACAGGGCATAGGCTACACCTTC. This encodes CASSRGQGIGYTF.